The 9 T cell receptor beta chains presented below share a single source sample, sequenced in a study of blood T cell repertoires in COVID-19. Profiled with immunoSEQ multiplex PCR; TCRdb holds only in-frame clones, not every one. The table records about 320,000 clones, 70% to 90% of them present only once. Material for sequencing was peripheral blood. These receptors originate from a woman in her 30s with COVID-19, enrolled during active disease.

This chain links TRBV6-6 with TRBJ2-5, with 14 bases fitting TRBD2. With V trimmed by 5 bases and J by 5 bases, 10 bases remained unmatched. The CDR3 is 17 amino acids. CDR1 is MNHNY and CDR2 is SVGAGI in the germline V gene (reference sequence). CDR3 sequence: CASSRWGTSGGMETQYF. DNA for the CDR3: TGTGCCAGCAGTCGGTGGGGGACTAGCGGGGGCATGGAGACCCAGTACTTC.

This clone was counted ten times or more. Distinct nucleotide sequences in the sample also encode this CDR3. The chain uses TRBV14 and TRBJ1-2; D is possibly TRBD1 (6 bases). This CDR3 has 13 amino acids. V was trimmed by 5 bases and J by 2 bases, leaving 9 bases between them. Germline V gene lookup returns CDR1 SGHDN and CDR2 FVKESK. The CDR3, as DNA: TGTGCCAGCAGCGGACAGCAAAACTATGGCTACACCTTC. Translating gives CASSGQQNYGYTF.

The chain joins TRBV5-4 to TRBJ2-1; D might be TRBD2 (7 bases). Germline V gives CDR1 SGHNT, CDR2 YYREEE (reference sequence). This CDR3 spans 17 amino acids. V was shortened by 0 bases and J by 1 base, with 14 bases between the two germline ends. The CDR3 sequence is CASSLGAGADSYNEQFF. The DNA of the CDR3 is TGTGCCAGCAGCTTGGGGGCGGGGGCCGATTCCTACAATGAGCAGTTCTTC.

The rearrangement links TRBV25-1 to TRBJ1-1, with D maybe TRBD1 (6 bases). The CDR3 loop spans 13 amino acids. CDR1 is MGHDK, CDR2 SYGVNS, per germline. With 2 bases removed from V and 7 bases from J, the gap between germline ends came to 11 bases. The CDR3 coding sequence is TGTGCCAGCAGTGAACAGGGGAGTGGTGAAGCTTTCTTT. Protein product: CASSEQGSGEAFF.

CDR3 sequence: CASAPAVSTDTQYF. DNA for the CDR3: TGTGCCAGCGCTCCGGCGGTATCCACAGATACGCAGTATTTT. The V call is TRBV9, the J call TRBJ2-3; no definite D call. V was shortened by 7 bases and J by 2 bases, with 14 bases between the two germline ends. Germline V CDR1 and CDR2: SGDLS, YYNGEE. This CDR3 comprises 14 residues.

The chain recombines TRBV27 with TRBJ1-2, with a weak D call TRBD1 (6 bases). V lost 2 bases, J lost 4 bases, and 11 bases lay in between. Germline values: CDR1 MNHEY, CDR2 SMNVEV (reference sequence). The CDR3 is 14 amino acids. CDR3 region: CASSLGRGGYGYTF. CDR3 bases: TGTGCCAGCAGTTTAGGCAGGGGCGGCTATGGCTACACCTTC.

Only a few counts were recorded for this clone. Other DNA sequences of this sample code for an identical CDR3. The rearrangement joins TRBV7-2 to TRBJ2-1; 10 bases are a match to TRBD2. J lost 4 bases, V lost 5 bases, and 5 bases had no gene match. This CDR3 has 15 residues. Germline CDR1 reads SGHTA; CDR2 reads FQGNSA. The CDR3 DNA is TGTGCCAGCAGCCTAACTAGCGGGAAGTACAATGAGCAGTTCTTC. It specifies CASSLTSGKYNEQFF.

The genes are TRBV15 and TRBJ1-2, with a weak D call TRBD1 (6 bases). The CDR3 loop spans 15 amino acids. The germline CDR1 and CDR2 sequences are LNHNV and YYDKDF (reference sequence). V lost 4 bases, J lost 4 bases, and 16 bases lay in between. Here the CDR3 reads CATSTRGPRGYGYTF. CDR3 bases: TGTGCCACCAGCACCCGCGGGCCCAGGGGCTATGGCTACACCTTC.

V is TRBV7-2 and J is TRBJ2-4; D ambiguous. V lost 2 bases to trimming and J lost 0 bases, with 8 bases between them. The V gene's germline CDR1 is SGHTA and CDR2 FQGNSA. The CDR3 length is 15 residues. The CDR3 is CASSLNPLAKNIQYF. The CDR3 DNA reads TGTGCCAGCAGCTTAAATCCTCTAGCCAAAAACATTCAGTACTTC.